The 9 T cell receptor beta chains in this list originate from one sample, sequenced in a study of shared clonotypes between healthy human individuals. The assay was immunoSEQ multiplex PCR, and TCRdb's table has in-frame clones only and misses some. The sample lists 2,500,000 or so clones, approximately 90% occurring once. Sequenced: naive CD4+ T cells sorted from blood. Regarding subset: CD45RA+ positively selected. Source of these receptors: a man between 18 and 35 years old in good health.

Turning to this clone: The same CDR3 can be traced to other DNA sequences in this sample. V usage is TRBV30 and J usage is TRBJ1-1, with D possibly matching TRBD1 (5 bases). Germline CDR1 and CDR2: GTSNPN and SVGIG (reference sequence). The CDR3 length is 13 residues. V lost 0 bases and J 0 bases, leaving 5 bases between the germline ends. The CDR3 nucleotides are TGTGCCTGGAGTGTGGACATGAACACTGAAGCTTTCTTT. Translated, it gives CAWSVDMNTEAFF.

The J gene is TRBJ2-1, the V gene TRBV2, with a possible D match to TRBD2 (6 bases). Germline CDR1 is SNHLY and CDR2 is FYNNEI. V was shortened by 2 bases and J by 0 bases, with 11 bases between the two germline ends. The CDR3 is 16 residues long. Written as DNA, the CDR3 is TGTGCCAGCAGTGAACTGGGCGGGGCCTCCTACAATGAGCAGTTCTTC. Protein product: CASSELGGASYNEQFF.

The chain is built from TRBV20-1 and TRBJ2-1; weak D call: TRBD1 (5 bases). Per germline, CDR1 DFQATT and CDR2 SNEGSKA (reference sequence). The CDR3 is made up of 11 amino acids. Trimming shortened V by 6 bases and J by 5 bases, and 8 bases separated the two germline ends. This CDR3 reads CSAQGDNEQFF. The CDR3 coding sequence is TGCAGTGCACAAGGGGACAATGAGCAGTTCTTC.

As regards this clone: The sample has other DNA sequences that encode this CDR3 too. This chain joins TRBV2 and TRBJ2-5, with 7 bases lining up with TRBD1. Germline trimming cut 6 bases from V and 2 bases from J; bases unmatched to any gene: 3. Germline CDR1 is SNHLY and CDR2 is FYNNEI. This CDR3 region has 13 residues. The CDR3 sequence: CASSRGQQETQYF. As DNA, the CDR3 is TGTGCCAGCAGCAGGGGACAGCAAGAGACCCAGTACTTC.

This clone was seen just once. CDR3 residues: CASSGGTSGRAGNEQFF. The CDR3 DNA is TGTGCCAGCAGCGGGGGGACTAGCGGGAGGGCAGGGAATGAGCAGTTCTTC. The rearrangement uses TRBV7-2 and TRBJ2-1; 16 bases align to TRBD2. The CDR3 loop spans 17 amino acids. Germline V gene sequence: CDR1 SGHTA, CDR2 FQGNSA. Germline trimming cut 5 bases from V and 7 bases from J; bases unmatched to any gene: 8.

This chain joins TRBV6-6 and TRBJ2-6; 8 bases map to TRBD2. This CDR3 is built from 16 residues. In germline, CDR1 is MNHNY, CDR2 SVGAGI (reference sequence). Trimming at V came to 5 bases and at J to 2 bases, leaving 5 bases not matched to a gene. The DNA for the CDR3 is TGTGCCAGCAGTACCCGGGGGGGTCCTGGGGCCAACGTCCTGACTTTC. Its translation is CASSTRGGPGANVLTF.

The V call is TRBV2, the J call TRBJ2-2; D is unresolved. The CDR3 covers 13 residues. Germline CDR1 SNHLY, CDR2 FYNNEI. V lost 7 bases and J lost 5, with 11 bases in between. As DNA, the CDR3 is TGTGCCAGCACCGCGTTCTCAACCGGGGAGCTGTTTTTT. Its translation: CASTAFSTGELFF.

Details on this clone: Other nucleotide sequences in the sample specify the same CDR3. The chain uses TRBV19 and TRBJ2-7, with TRBD1 matching over 10 bases. From germline, CDR1 is LNHDA and CDR2 SQIVND (reference sequence). V shed 6 bases, J shed 2 bases, and the junction held 7 bases outside the gene matches. The CDR3 runs to 15 residues. The CDR3 DNA is TGTGCCAGTAGCCCCCGGGACAGGGGAACCTACGAGCAGTACTTC. It specifies CASSPRDRGTYEQYF. Drawing the rest from reference TRBV19 and TRBJ2-7, the complete variable domain is DGGITQSPKYLFRKEGQNVTLSCEQNLNHDAMYWYRQDPGQGLRLIYYSQIVNDFQKGDIAEGYSVSREKKESFPLTVTSAQKNPTAFYLCASSPRDRGTYEQYFGPGTRLTVT.

V and J are TRBV6-5 and TRBJ2-7, with a tentative D call TRBD1 (5 bases). The CDR3 runs to 16 residues. Germline loops: CDR1 MNHEY, CDR2 SVGAGI. Trimming removed 0 bases at V and 2 bases at J, with 14 bases between. The CDR3 loop is CASSYSTQDQTYEQYF. The CDR3 DNA reads as TGTGCCAGCAGTTACTCGACACAGGACCAAACCTACGAGCAGTACTTC.